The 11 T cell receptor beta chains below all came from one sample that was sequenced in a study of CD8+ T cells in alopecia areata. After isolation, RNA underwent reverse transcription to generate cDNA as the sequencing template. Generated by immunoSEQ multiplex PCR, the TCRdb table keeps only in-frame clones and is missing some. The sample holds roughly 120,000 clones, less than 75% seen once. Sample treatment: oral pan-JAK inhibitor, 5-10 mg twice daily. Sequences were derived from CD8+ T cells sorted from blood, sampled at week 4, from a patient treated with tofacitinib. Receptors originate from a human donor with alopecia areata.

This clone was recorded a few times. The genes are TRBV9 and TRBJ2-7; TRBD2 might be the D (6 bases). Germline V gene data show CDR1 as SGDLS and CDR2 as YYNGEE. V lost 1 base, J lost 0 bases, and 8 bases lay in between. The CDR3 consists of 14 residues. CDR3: CASSVFGSSYEQYF. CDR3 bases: TGTGCCAGCAGCGTATTCGGGAGCTCCTACGAGCAGTACTTC.

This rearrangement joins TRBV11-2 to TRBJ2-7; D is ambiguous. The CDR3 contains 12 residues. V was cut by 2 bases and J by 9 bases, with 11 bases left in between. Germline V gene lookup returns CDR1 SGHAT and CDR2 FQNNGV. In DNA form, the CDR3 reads TGTGCCAGCAGCTTACTAGGGTCCGGGCAGTACTTC. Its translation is CASSLLGSGQYF.

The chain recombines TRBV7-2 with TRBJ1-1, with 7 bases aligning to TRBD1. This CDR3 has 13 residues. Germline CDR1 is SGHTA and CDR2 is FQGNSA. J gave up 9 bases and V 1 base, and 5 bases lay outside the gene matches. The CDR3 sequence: CASSLEGAPQAFF. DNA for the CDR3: TGTGCCAGCAGCTTAGAGGGGGCGCCCCAAGCTTTCTTT.

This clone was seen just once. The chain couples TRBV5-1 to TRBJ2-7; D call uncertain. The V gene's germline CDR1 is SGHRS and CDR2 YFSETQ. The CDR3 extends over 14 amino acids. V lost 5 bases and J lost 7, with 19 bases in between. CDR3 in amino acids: CASRPSLEPGEQYF. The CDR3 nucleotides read TGCGCCAGCAGACCTTCTCTCGAGCCCGGGGAGCAGTACTTC.

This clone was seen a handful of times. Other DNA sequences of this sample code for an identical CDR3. The CDR3 nucleotides read TGTGCCAGCAGTTTAGGACTATACAATGAGCAGTTCTTC. It codes for CASSLGLYNEQFF. The chain carries TRBV27 and TRBJ2-1, with D possibly matching TRBD2 (6 bases). V lost 2 bases, J lost 4 bases, and 6 bases lay in between. This CDR3 region has 13 residues. Germline CDR1 is MNHEY and CDR2 is SMNVEV (reference sequence).

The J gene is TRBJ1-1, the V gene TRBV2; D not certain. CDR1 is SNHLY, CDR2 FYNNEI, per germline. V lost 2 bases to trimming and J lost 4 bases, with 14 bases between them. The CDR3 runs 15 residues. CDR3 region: CASSEIGSVLTEAFF. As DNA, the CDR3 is TGTGCCAGCAGTGAAATAGGCTCCGTCCTCACTGAAGCTTTCTTT.

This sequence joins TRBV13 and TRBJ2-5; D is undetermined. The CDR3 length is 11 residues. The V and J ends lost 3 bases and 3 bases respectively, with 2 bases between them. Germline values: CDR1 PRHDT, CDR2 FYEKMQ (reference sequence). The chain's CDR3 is CASSFEETQYF. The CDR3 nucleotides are TGTGCCAGCAGCTTTGAAGAGACCCAGTACTTC. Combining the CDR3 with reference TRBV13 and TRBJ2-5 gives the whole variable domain AAGVIQSPRHLIKEKRETATLKCYPIPRHDTVYWYQQGPGQDPQFLISFYEKMQSDKGSIPDRFSAQQFSDYHSELNMSSLELGDSALYFCASSFEETQYFGPGTRLLVL.

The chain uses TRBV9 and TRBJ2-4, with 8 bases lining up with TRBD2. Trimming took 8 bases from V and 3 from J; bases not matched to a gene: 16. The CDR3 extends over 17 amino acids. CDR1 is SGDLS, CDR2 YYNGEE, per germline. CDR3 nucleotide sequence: TGTGCCAGGACACTAGCGGCGGGGGTGTTGGGCAAAAACATTCAGTACTTC. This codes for CARTLAAGVLGKNIQYF.

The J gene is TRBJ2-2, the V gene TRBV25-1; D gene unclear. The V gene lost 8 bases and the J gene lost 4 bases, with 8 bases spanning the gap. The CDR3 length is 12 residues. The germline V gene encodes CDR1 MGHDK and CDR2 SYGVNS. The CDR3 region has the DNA TGTGCCAGCGTACGTTCCACCGGGGAGCTGTTTTTT. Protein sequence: CASVRSTGELFF.

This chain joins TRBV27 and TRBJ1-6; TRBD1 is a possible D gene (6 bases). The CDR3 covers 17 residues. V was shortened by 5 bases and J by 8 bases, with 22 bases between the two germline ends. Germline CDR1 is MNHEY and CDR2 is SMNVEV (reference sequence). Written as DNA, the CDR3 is TGTGCCAGCAGTCCTCACCGAATGGACAGCACCGATTCACCCCTCCACTTT. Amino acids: CASSPHRMDSTDSPLHF.

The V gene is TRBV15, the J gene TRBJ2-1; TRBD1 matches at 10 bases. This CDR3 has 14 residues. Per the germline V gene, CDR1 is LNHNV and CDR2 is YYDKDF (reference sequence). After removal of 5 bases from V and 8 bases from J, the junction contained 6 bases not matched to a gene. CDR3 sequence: CATSGWDRGHEQFF. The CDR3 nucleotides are TGTGCCACCAGCGGATGGGACAGGGGCCATGAGCAGTTCTTC.